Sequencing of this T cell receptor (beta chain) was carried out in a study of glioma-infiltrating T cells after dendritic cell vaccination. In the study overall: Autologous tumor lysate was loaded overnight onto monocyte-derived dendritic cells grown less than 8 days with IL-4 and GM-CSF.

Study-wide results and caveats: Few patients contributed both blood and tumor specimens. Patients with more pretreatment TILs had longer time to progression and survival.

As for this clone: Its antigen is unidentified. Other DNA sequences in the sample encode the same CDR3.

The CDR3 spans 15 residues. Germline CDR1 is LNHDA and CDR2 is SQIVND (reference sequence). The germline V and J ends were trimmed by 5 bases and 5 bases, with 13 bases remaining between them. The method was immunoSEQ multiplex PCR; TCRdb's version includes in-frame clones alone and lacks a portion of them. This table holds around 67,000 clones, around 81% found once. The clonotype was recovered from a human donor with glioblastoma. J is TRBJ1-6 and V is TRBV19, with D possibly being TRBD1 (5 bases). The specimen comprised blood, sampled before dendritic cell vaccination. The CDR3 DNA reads TGTGCCAGTAGTGACAGAGACAGCGATAATTCACCCCTCCACTTT. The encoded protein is CASSDRDSDNSPLHF.